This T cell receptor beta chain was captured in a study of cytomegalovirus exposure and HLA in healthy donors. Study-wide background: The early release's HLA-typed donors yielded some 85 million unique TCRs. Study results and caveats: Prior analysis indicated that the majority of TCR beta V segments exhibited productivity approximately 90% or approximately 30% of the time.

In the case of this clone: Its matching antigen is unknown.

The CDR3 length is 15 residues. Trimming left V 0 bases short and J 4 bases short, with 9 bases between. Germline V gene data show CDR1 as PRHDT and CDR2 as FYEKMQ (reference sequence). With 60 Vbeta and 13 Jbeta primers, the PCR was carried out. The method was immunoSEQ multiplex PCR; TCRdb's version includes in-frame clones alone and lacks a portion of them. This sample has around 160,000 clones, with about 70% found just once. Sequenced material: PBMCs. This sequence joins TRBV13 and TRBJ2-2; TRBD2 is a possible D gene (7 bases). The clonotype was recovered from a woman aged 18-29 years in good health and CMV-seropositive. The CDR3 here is CASSLGGGATGELFF. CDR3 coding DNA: TGTGCCAGCAGCTTAGGAGGGGGGGCCACCGGGGAGCTGTTTTTT.